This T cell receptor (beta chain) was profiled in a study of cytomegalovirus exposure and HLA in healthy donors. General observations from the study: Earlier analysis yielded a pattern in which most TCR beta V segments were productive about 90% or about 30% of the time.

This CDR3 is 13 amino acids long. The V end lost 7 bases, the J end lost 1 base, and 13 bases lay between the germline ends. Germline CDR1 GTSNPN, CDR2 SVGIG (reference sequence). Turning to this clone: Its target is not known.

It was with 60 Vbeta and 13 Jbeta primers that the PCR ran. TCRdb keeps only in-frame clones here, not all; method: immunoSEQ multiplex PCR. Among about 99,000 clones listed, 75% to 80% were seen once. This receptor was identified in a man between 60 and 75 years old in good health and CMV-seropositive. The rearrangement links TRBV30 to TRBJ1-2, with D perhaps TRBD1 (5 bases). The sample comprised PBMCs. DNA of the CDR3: TGTGCCTTAGGACACCCTTTTAACTATGGCTACACCTTC. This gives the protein CALGHPFNYGYTF.